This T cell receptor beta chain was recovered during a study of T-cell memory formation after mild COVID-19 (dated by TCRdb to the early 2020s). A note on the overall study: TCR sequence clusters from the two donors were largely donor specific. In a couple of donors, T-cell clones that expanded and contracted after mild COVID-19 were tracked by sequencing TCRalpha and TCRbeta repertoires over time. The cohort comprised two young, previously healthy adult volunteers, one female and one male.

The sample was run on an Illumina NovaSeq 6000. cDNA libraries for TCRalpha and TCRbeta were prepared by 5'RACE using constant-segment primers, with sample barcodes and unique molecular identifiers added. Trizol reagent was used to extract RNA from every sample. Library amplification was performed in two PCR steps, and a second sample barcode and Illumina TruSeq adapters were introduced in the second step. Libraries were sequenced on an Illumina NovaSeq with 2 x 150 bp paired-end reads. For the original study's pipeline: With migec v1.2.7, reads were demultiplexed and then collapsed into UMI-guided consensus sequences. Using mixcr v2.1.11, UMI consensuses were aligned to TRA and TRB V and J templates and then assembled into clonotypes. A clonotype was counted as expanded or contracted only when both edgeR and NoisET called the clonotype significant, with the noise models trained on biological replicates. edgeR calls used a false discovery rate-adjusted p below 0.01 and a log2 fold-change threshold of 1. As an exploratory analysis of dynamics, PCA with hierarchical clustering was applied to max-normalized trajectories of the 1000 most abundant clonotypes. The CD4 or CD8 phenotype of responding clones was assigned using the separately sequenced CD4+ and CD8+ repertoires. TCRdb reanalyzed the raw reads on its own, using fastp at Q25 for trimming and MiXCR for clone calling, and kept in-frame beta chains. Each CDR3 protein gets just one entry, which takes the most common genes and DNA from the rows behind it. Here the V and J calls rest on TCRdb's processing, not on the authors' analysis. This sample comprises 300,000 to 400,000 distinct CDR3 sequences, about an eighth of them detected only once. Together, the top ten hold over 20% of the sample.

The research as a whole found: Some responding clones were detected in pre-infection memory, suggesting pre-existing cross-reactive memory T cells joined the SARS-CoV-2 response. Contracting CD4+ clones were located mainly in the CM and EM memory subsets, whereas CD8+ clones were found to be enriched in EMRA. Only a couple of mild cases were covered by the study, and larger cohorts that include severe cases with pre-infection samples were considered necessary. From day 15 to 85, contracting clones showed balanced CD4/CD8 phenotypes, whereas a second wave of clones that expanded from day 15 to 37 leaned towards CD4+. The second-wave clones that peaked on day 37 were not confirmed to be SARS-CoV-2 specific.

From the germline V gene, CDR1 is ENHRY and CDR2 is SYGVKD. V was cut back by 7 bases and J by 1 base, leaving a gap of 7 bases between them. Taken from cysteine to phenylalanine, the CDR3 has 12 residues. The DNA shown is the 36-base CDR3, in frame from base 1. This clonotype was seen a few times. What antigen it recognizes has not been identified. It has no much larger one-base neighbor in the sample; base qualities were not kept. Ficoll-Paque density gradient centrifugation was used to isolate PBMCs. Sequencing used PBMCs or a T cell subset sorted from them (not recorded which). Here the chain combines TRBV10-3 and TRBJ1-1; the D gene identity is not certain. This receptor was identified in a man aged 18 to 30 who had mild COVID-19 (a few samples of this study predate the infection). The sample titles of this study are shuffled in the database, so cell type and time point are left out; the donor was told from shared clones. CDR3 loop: CAITTGNTEAFF. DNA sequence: TGTGCCATCACTACGGGGAACACTGAAGCTTTCTTT.